This T cell receptor beta chain was observed in a study of OX40 agonist ivuxolimab in advanced cancers. Germline V gene lookup returns CDR1 SGHRS and CDR2 YFSETQ. The CDR3 totals 14 residues. The ends were cut back, 3 bases at V and 7 bases at J, with 14 bases in the middle. TCRdb keeps only in-frame clones here, not all; method: immunoSEQ multiplex PCR. The sample lists 50,000 or so clones; about 88% were seen once. Note on this clone: Its antigen is as yet unknown.

Study conclusions and caveats: Low levels of normalized T-cell clonal expansion also appeared in some nonresponders.

The chain combines TRBV5-1 with TRBJ2-1, with D tentatively TRBD2 (6 bases). The receptor was derived from an adult with an advanced solid tumor such as melanoma, head and neck, liver or kidney cancer. Sample: CD4+ or CD8+ T cells sorted from blood, taken in a trial of the OX40 agonist ivuxolimab. The CDR3 region has the DNA TGCGCCAGCAGCTCCGGCGGGACGGCGAATGAGCAGTTCTTC. Translation gives CASSSGGTANEQFF.